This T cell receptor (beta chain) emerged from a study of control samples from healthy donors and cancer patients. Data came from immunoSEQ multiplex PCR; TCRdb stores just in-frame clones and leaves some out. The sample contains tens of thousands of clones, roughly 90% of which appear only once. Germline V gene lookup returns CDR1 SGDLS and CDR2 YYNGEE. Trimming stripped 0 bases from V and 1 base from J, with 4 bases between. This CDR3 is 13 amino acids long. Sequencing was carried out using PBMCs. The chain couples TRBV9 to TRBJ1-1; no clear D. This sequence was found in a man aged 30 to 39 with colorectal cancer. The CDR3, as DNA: TGTGCCAGCAGCGTAGTGGCGAACACTGAAGCTTTCTTT. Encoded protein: CASSVVANTEAFF.